These 18 T cell receptor beta chains were all obtained from the same sample, sequenced in a study of cytomegalovirus exposure and HLA in healthy donors (dated by TCRdb to about 2017). Library method: the immunoSEQ multiplex PCR assay. The multiplex PCR relied on a mix of 60 forward primers for TCR Vbeta segments and 13 reverse primers for TCR Jbeta segments. TCRdb carries this immuneACCESS record with in-frame sequences only. Its versions omit some clonotypes, under half of them owing to an unresolved V gene in the studies checked, with the rest unexplained. In all, the sample holds some 50,000 clones, and 72% of those were seen once. The ten biggest clones cover under 25% of the sample. The sequencing sample was made of PBMCs. The receptor source for this set is a woman in her forties or fifties in good health and CMV-seropositive.

On this clone: One end of the junction is discordant with germline, which a read error may explain. The chain joins TRBV28 to TRBJ1-2; maybe TRBD1 (6 bases). This CDR3 is built from 11 residues. Germline V CDR1 and CDR2: MDHEN, SYDVKM. Here the CDR3 reads CASSRLTRTAF. The CDR3 nucleotides read TGTGCCAGCAGCCGCTTAACAAGGACAGCCTTC.

The V gene is TRBV5-6, the J gene TRBJ1-2; 9 bases fit TRBD1. The germline gives CDR1 SGHDT, CDR2 YYEEEE. The CDR3 has 15 amino acids. Trimming at V came to 2 bases and at J to 2 bases, leaving 4 bases not matched to a gene. The CDR3 protein is CASSFGTGLNYGYTF. CDR3 sequence (DNA): TGTGCCAGCAGCTTTGGGACAGGGTTAAACTATGGCTACACCTTC.

The V and J genes are TRBV27 and TRBJ1-5, with 9 bases that match TRBD1. This CDR3 spans 15 amino acids. CDR1 is MNHEY and CDR2 is SMNVEV in the germline V gene (reference sequence). Losses at the gene ends were 6 bases for V and 3 bases for J; bases not matched to a gene: 6. CDR3 sequence: CASRRTGGINQPQHF. CDR3 sequence (DNA): TGTGCCAGCAGAAGAACAGGGGGCATCAATCAGCCCCAGCATTTT.

The rearrangement links TRBV5-6 to TRBJ2-3, with TRBD2 matching 12 bases. The germline V gene has CDR1 SGHDT and CDR2 YYEEEE. After removal of 2 bases from V and 0 bases from J, the junction contained 1 base not matched to a gene. This CDR3 has 16 residues. CDR3 bases: TGTGCCAGCAGCTTACTAGCGGGGGGAAGCACAGATACGCAGTATTTT. It yields the protein CASSLLAGGSTDTQYF.

CDR3 residues: CASSPRQITDTQYF. CDR3 coding DNA: TGTGCCAGCAGCCCCCGACAGATCACAGATACGCAGTATTTT. The J gene is TRBJ2-3, the V gene TRBV9; possibly TRBD1 for D (5 bases). This CDR3 spans 14 amino acids. V lost 4 bases, J lost 2 bases, and 11 bases lay in between. The germline V gene has CDR1 SGDLS and CDR2 YYNGEE.

This chain joins TRBV9 and TRBJ1-2, with D possibly TRBD1 on 6 matching bases. CDR1 SGDLS and CDR2 YYNGEE come from the germline V gene. The ends were cut back, 0 bases at V and 4 bases at J, with 10 bases in the middle. CDR3 length: 14 amino acids. CDR3 residues: CASSVGVGGYGYTF. The CDR3 DNA follows: TGTGCCAGCAGCGTAGGGGTAGGGGGCTATGGCTACACCTTC.

V and J are TRBV4-3 and TRBJ2-6; a weak D match, TRBD1 (5 bases). The CDR3 is 17 amino acids. The V gene's germline CDR1 is LGHNA and CDR2 YSLEER. V was cut by 1 base and J by 4 bases, with 14 bases left in between. The CDR3 reads CASSQARQFSGANVLTF. In DNA, the CDR3 is TGCGCCAGCAGCCAAGCCCGACAGTTCTCCGGGGCCAACGTCCTGACTTTC.

This rearrangement joins TRBV4-3 to TRBJ1-2; the match to TRBD1 covers 8 bases. This CDR3 has 18 residues. Germline CDR1 reads LGHNA; CDR2 reads YSLEER. V trimming: 1 base; J trimming: 8 bases; junction bases outside the gene matches: 18. CDR3 protein: CASSQGEDRDRYEPGYTF. CDR3 nucleotide sequence: TGCGCCAGCAGCCAAGGAGAGGACAGGGATCGCTATGAGCCGGGCTACACCTTC.

To note about this clone: This sample includes further DNA sequences coding for the same CDR3. The V call is TRBV5-5, the J call TRBJ1-1; 8 bases are a match to TRBD1. CDR1 SGHKS and CDR2 YYEKEE come from the germline V gene (reference sequence). This CDR3 region has 14 residues. The trim removed 4 bases at V and 7 bases at J, leaving 9 bases unmatched. CDR3 sequence (DNA): TGTGCCAGCAGCGTGACCGACAGGGGCAATGAAGCTTTCTTT. Its translation is CASSVTDRGNEAFF.

This chain connects TRBV7-9 to TRBJ1-2, with D unclear. In germline, CDR1 is SEHNR, CDR2 FQNEAQ (reference sequence). The CDR3 length is 13 residues. V was cut by 5 bases and J by 4 bases, with 11 bases left in between. The CDR3 DNA is TGTGCCAGCAGCGACCTCGGAGCCTATGGCTACACCTTC. Protein product: CASSDLGAYGYTF.

This clone was counted a single time. The chain couples TRBV27 to TRBJ2-7; D remains ambiguous. V lost 2 bases and J 3 bases, leaving 8 bases between the germline ends. Germline values: CDR1 MNHEY, CDR2 SMNVEV (reference sequence). CDR3 size: 13 residues. Here the CDR3 DNA reads TGTGCCAGCAGTTTAAAAGCGAACTACGAGCAGTACTTC. This codes for CASSLKANYEQYF.

This clone was seen more than once but under ten times. The V call is TRBV25-1, the J call TRBJ1-4; D is undetermined. The CDR3 sequence is 15 residues long. Germline V lookup: CDR1 MGHDK, CDR2 SYGVNS. With 3 bases removed from V and 3 bases from J, the gap between germline ends came to 11 bases. CDR3 sequence: CASSDLREPNEKLFF. CDR3 nucleotides: TGTGCCAGCAGTGACCTACGGGAACCTAATGAAAAACTGTTTTTT.

The gene calls are TRBV19 and TRBJ2-4; 13 bases are shared with TRBD2. Germline V gene lookup returns CDR1 LNHDA and CDR2 SQIVND (reference sequence). The CDR3 sequence is 15 residues long. J lost 8 bases, V lost 5 bases, and 6 bases had no gene match. The CDR3 here is CASSYRTSGGDIQYF. The CDR3 nucleotides are TGTGCCAGTAGTTACCGGACTAGCGGGGGCGACATTCAGTACTTC.

The chain employs TRBV7-3 and TRBJ2-3; 10 bases are a match to TRBD2. The CDR3 contains 14 residues. Unmatched junction bases numbered 1, after V lost 2 bases and J lost 5 bases. Looked up from germline, CDR1 is SGHTA and CDR2 is FQGTGA. The chain's CDR3 is CASSLLAGEDTQYF. Here the CDR3 DNA reads TGTGCCAGCAGCTTACTAGCGGGAGAAGATACGCAGTATTTT.

The CDR3 DNA reads TGTGCCAGCTCTCCGGAGGTCGGGACCCAGTACTTC. Its translation is CASSPEVGTQYF. The genes are TRBV18 and TRBJ2-5; a weak D match, TRBD2 (5 bases). CDR1 is KGHSH and CDR2 is LQKENI in the germline V gene. V was clipped by 6 bases and J by 7 bases, with 12 bases between them. The CDR3 length is 12 residues.

The chain combines TRBV5-1 with TRBJ1-3; the D gene is possibly TRBD1 (5 bases). Trimming cost V 6 bases and J 2 bases, with 15 bases left between them. The CDR3 totals 15 residues. Looked up from germline, CDR1 is SGHRS and CDR2 is YFSETQ. CDR3 bases: TGCGCCAGCACCCGAGGTGGGACTACTGGAAACACCATATATTTT. Amino acid sequence: CASTRGGTTGNTIYF.

The J gene is TRBJ2-5, the V gene TRBV19; TRBD1 matches 7 bases. The CDR3 runs to 13 residues. The V and J ends lost 7 bases and 2 bases, in that order; junction bases with no gene match: 4. Germline V lookup: CDR1 LNHDA, CDR2 SQIVND (reference sequence). CDR3 amino acids: CASKVRGQETQYF. Written as DNA, the CDR3 is TGTGCCAGTAAGGTCAGGGGGCAAGAGACCCAGTACTTC.

The rearrangement uses TRBV7-9 and TRBJ2-3; 7 bases match TRBD2. V dropped 5 bases and J dropped 2; count of bases not matched to a gene: 4. This CDR3 is 14 amino acids long. CDR1 is SEHNR, CDR2 FQNEAQ, per germline (reference sequence). CDR3 loop: CASSTGTNTDTQYF. Here the CDR3 DNA reads TGTGCCAGCAGCACCGGGACTAACACAGATACGCAGTATTTT.